A selection of T cell receptor beta chains follows, all from one sample in a study of CD8+CD57+ T cells in acquired aplastic anemia. TCRdb independently ran MiXCR on the reads; one entry per CDR3 protein. The data show 200,000 to 250,000 distinct CDR3 sequences, with 34% seen just once and about 1.1% held by the top ten. The sequencing input was sorted CD4+, CD8+, or CD8+CD57+ T cells (not recorded which) from PBMCs. The receptors were gathered from a human donor in good health, serving as a control. Each CDR3 is given with its conserved first and last residue. The D gene is left open where the match is weak. Some rows have no size entry. The others give once, few or many, or a class for an expanded clone.

>15|TRBV6-5|few|TRBJ1-4|NA
TGTGCCAGCAGTTACTCGTCTGGGGTTGGTGAAAAACTGTTTTTT
CASSYSSGVGEKLFF
>15|TRBV7-2|many|TRBJ1-6|TRBD1
TGTGCCAGCAGCCAGGACAGACAGGGGGCGACACCCCTCCACTTT
CASSQDRQGATPLHF
>14|TRBV12-3/TRBV12-4|many|TRBJ1-6|NA
TGTGCCAGCAGCTGGTCCGGGATAAATTCACCCCTCCACTTT
CASSWSGINSPLHF
>12|TRBV5-1|many|TRBJ2-1|NA
TGCGCCAGCAGCTCCAGGGCAGGCGAGCAGTTCTTC
CASSSRAGEQFF
>13|TRBV6-1|many|TRBJ1-1|NA
TGTGCCAGCAGTAACAGGGTTGAGGCTGAAGCTTTCTTT
CASSNRVEAEAFF
>12|TRBV19|NA|TRBJ1-1|TRBD1
TGTGCCAGTTTGGACAGGAACACTGAAGCTTCCTTT
CASLDRNTEASF
>16|TRBV30|NA|TRBJ1-5|TRBD1
TGTGCCTGGAGTCGCGGACAGGGGGCTAGCAATCAGCCCCAGCATTTT
CAWSRGQGASNQPQHF
>15|TRBV2|NA|TRBJ2-2|NA
TGTGCCAGCAGAAACGTCCAGGTGATGTCCGGGGAGCTGTTTTTT
CASRNVQVMSGELFF
>15|TRBV7-8|once|TRBJ1-1|NA
TGTGCCAGCAGCTTAGCTTCGGTCGAGAACACTGAAGCTTTCTTT
CASSLASVENTEAFF
>13|TRBV6-1|NA|TRBJ1-1|NA
TGTGCCAGCAGGAGGGTCTTGGCGACTGAAGCTTTCTTT
CASRRVLATEAFF